This T cell receptor (beta chain) was obtained from a study of blood T cell repertoires in COVID-19. Generated by immunoSEQ multiplex PCR, the TCRdb table keeps only in-frame clones and is missing some. The sample lists about 280,000 clones; roughly 90% were seen once. The V and J ends lost 4 bases and 8 bases respectively, with 9 bases between them. CDR1 is SGDLS, CDR2 YYNGEE, per germline. The CDR3 has 12 amino acids. Sample: peripheral blood. The source is a woman aged 40 to 50 who had recovered from COVID-19. The chain carries TRBV9 and TRBJ1-4; D gene uncertain. The CDR3 DNA follows: TGTGCCAGCAGCACCCTAGGAGAAAAACTGTTTTTT. This codes for CASSTLGEKLFF.